This T cell receptor (beta chain) is from a study of cytomegalovirus exposure and HLA in healthy donors. Sequencing used immunoSEQ multiplex PCR; TCRdb keeps in-frame clones, though not all of them. The sample contains roughly 330,000 clones, about nine tenths of which appear only once. Germline V CDR1 and CDR2: SGHVS, FQNEAQ. V was clipped by 1 base and J by 6 bases, with 18 bases between them. The CDR3 has 16 amino acids. The specimen sequenced was PBMCs. The chain couples TRBV7-8 to TRBJ1-1; D is perhaps TRBD1 (6 bases). This receptor was obtained from a woman under 40 in good health and CMV-seropositive. DNA for the CDR3: TGTGCCAGCAGCTTAGGTCCGGGGGCCGGAATCGCTGAAGCTTTCTTT. This gives the protein CASSLGPGAGIAEAFF. The full variable domain, completed using reference TRBV7-8 and TRBJ1-1, is GAGVSQSPRYKVAKRGQDVALRCDPISGHVSLFWYQQALGQGPEFLTYFQNEAQLDKSGLPSDRFFAERPEGSVSTLKIQRTQQEDSAVYLCASSLGPGAGIAEAFFGQGTRLTVV.